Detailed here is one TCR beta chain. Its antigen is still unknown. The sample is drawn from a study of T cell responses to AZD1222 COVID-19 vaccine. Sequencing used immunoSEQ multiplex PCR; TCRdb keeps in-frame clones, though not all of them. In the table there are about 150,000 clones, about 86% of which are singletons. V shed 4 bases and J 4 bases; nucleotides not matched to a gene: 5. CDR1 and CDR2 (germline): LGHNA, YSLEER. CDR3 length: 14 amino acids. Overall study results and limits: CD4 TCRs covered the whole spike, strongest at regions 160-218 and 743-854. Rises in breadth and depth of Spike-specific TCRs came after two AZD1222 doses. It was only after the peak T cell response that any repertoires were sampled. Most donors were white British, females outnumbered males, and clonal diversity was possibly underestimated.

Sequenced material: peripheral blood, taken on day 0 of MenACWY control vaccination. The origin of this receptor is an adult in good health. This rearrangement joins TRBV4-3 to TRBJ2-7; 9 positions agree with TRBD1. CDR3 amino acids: CASSPDRGGYEQYF. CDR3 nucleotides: TGCGCCAGCAGCCCGGACAGGGGAGGGTACGAGCAGTACTTC.